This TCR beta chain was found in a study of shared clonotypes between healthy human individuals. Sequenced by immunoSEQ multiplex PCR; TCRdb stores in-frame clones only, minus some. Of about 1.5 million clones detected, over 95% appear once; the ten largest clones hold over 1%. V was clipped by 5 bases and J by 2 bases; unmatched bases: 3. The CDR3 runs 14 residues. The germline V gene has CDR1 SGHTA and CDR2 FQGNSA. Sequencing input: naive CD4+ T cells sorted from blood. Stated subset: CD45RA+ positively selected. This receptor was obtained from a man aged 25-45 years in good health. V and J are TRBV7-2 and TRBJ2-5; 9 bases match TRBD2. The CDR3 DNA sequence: TGTGCCAGCAGCCGGACTAGCGTGCAAGAGACCCAGTACTTC. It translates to CASSRTSVQETQYF.